These 3 T cell receptor beta chains were sequenced from one sample in a study of blood T cell repertoires in COVID-19. The data were produced by immunoSEQ multiplex PCR, yet TCRdb's version contains in-frame clones alone and is incomplete. The sample has roughly 250,000 clones, 81% seen once. The sample taken for sequencing was peripheral blood. These receptors originate from a woman aged 55-70 years with active or convalescent COVID-19.

This chain uses TRBV5-1 with TRBJ2-6; D unclear. This CDR3 comprises 16 residues. Germline lookup yields CDR1 SGHRS and CDR2 YFSETQ. V gave up 0 bases and J gave up 0 bases, with 7 bases separating them. CDR3 nucleotide sequence: TGCGCCAGCAGCTTGGGTCCTTCCTCTGGGGCCAACGTCCTGACTTTC. Translation gives CASSLGPSSGANVLTF.

This chain uses TRBV11-1 with TRBJ1-2, with 9 bases that match TRBD1. The CDR3 loop spans 16 amino acids. V was clipped by 5 bases and J by 2 bases; unmatched bases: 9. The germline V gene encodes CDR1 SGHAT and CDR2 FQDESV (reference sequence). The CDR3 nucleotides are TGTGCCAGCAGCCCCCACCGGGACAGGGTAAACTATGGCTACACCTTC. Amino acid sequence: CASSPHRDRVNYGYTF.

The CDR3: CASSWGQGSRSGNTIYF. DNA of the CDR3: TGCGCCAGCAGCTGGGGACAGGGTTCTCGCTCTGGAAACACCATATATTTT. The gene calls are TRBV5-1 and TRBJ1-3; 9 nucleotides align to TRBD1. Germline loops: CDR1 SGHRS, CDR2 YFSETQ. The CDR3 spans 17 residues. V lost 3 bases and J lost 0; bases outside the gene matches: 7.